The T cell receptor (beta chain) described here comes from a study of tumor and adjacent non-tumor tissue in lung cancer. The count of this clonotype is one. TCRbeta libraries were built with three rounds of nested PCR, modified from ARM-PCR. TCRdb recomputed calls from the multiplex PCR reads with MiXCR, one row per CDR3 protein. The sample holds under 150,000 distinct CDR3 sequences, roughly 66% seen once. With 5 bases removed from V and 4 bases from J, the gap between germline ends came to 14 bases. This CDR3 comprises 13 residues. CDR1 DFQATT and CDR2 SNEGSKA come from the germline V gene (reference sequence). RNA was extracted from bulk tissue without any cell sorting.

The material sequenced was lung tumor tissue. V is TRBV20-1 and J is TRBJ1-1; D not resolved. The TCR comes from a man between 60 and 75 years old with small cell lung cancer. Written as DNA, the CDR3 is TGCAGTGCTCAAACGAACAGAATCACTGAAGCTTTCTTT. Protein product: CSAQTNRITEAFF.